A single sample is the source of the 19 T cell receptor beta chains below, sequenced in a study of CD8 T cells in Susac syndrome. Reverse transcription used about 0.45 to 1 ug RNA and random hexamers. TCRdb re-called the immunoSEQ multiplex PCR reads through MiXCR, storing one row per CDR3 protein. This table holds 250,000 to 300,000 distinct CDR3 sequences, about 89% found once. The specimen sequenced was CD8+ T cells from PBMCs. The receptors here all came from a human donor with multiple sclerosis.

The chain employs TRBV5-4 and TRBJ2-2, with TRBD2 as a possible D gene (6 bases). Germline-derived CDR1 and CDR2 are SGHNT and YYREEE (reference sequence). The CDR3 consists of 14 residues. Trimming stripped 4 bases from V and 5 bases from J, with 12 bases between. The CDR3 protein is CASSEGTSTGELFF. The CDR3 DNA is TGTGCCAGCAGCGAAGGGACTTCGACCGGGGAGCTGTTTTTT.

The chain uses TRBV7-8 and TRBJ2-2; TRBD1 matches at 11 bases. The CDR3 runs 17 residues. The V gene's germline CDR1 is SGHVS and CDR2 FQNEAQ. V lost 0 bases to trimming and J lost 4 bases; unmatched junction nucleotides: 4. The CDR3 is CASSLAHGTGGTGELFF. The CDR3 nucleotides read TGTGCCAGCAGCTTAGCCCATGGGACAGGGGGCACCGGGGAGCTGTTTTTT.

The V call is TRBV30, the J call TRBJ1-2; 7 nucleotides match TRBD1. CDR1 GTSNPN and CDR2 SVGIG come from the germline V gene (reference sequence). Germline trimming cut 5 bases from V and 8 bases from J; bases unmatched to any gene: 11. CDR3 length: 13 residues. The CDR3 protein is CAWAGYGQEGYTF. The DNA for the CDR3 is TGTGCCTGGGCCGGTTACGGACAGGAAGGCTACACCTTC. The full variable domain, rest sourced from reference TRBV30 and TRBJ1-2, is SQTIHQWPATLVQPVGSPLSLECTVEGTSNPNLYWYRQAAGRGLQLLFYSVGIGQISSEVPQNLSASRPQDRQFILSSKKLLLSDSGFYLCAWAGYGQEGYTFGSGTRLTVV.

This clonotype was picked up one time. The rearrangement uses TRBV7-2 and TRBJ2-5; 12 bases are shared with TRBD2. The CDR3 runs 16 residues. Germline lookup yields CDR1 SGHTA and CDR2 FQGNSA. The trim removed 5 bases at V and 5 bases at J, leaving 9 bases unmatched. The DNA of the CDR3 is TGTGCCAGCAGCCCCGCCCTAGCGGGGGGGCACGAGACCCAGTACTTC. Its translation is CASSPALAGGHETQYF. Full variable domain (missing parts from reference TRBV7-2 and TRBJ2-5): GAGVSQSPSNKVTEKGKDVELRCDPISGHTALYWYRQSLGQGLEFLIYFQGNSAPDKSGLPSDRFSAERTGGSVSTLTIQRTQQEDSAVYLCASSPALAGGHETQYFGPGTRLLVL.

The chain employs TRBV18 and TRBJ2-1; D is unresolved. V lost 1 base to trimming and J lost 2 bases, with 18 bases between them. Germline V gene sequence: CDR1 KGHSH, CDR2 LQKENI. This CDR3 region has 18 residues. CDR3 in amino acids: CASSPLGQQVGPYNEQFF. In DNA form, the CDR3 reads TGTGCCAGCTCACCACTCGGTCAGCAGGTGGGCCCCTACAATGAGCAGTTCTTC.

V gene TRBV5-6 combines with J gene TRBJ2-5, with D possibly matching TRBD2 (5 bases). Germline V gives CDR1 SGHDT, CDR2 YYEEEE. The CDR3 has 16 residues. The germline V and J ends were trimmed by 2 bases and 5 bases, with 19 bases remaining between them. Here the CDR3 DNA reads TGTGCCAGCAGCTTAAACAGTCTGGGAGAGGACGAGACCCAGTACTTC. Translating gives CASSLNSLGEDETQYF.

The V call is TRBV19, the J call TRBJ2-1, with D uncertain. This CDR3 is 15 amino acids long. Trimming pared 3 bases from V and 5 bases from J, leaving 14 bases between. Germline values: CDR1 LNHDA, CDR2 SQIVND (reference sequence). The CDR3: CASSMTGYKNNEQFF. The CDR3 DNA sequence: TGTGCCAGTAGTATGACTGGTTACAAGAACAATGAGCAGTTCTTC.

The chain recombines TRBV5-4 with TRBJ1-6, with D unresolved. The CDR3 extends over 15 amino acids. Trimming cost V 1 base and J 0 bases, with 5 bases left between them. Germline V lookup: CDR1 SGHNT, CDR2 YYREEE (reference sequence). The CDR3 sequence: CASSLFSSYNSPLHF. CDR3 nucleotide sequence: TGTGCCAGCAGCTTGTTCAGCTCCTATAATTCACCCCTCCACTTT.

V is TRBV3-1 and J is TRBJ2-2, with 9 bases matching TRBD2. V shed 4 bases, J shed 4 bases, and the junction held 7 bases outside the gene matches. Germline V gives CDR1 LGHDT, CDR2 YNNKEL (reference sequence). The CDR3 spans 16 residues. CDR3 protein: CASSPQEREVTGELFF. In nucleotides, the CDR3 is TGTGCCAGCAGCCCCCAGGAGCGGGAGGTCACCGGGGAGCTGTTTTTT.

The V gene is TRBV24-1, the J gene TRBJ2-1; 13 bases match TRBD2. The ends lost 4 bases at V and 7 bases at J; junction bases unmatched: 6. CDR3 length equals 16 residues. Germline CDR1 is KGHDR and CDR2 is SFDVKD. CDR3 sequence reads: CATSEGTSGIQNEQFF. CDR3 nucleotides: TGTGCCACCAGTGAGGGGACTAGCGGGATTCAGAATGAGCAGTTCTTC.

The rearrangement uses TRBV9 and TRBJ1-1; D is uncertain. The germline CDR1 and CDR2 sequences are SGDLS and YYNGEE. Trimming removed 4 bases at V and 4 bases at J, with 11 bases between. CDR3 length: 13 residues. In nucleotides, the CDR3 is TGTGCCAGCAGCTCCCTTCAGAGCACTGAAGCTTTCTTT. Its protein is CASSSLQSTEAFF.

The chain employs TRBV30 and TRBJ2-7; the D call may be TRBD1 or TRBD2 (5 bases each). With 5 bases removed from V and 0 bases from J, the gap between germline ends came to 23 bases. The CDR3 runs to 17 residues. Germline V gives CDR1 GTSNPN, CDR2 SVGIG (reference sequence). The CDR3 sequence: CAWGETRPGHISYEQYF. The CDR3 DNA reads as TGTGCCTGGGGGGAAACGCGCCCGGGGCACATCTCCTACGAGCAGTACTTC.

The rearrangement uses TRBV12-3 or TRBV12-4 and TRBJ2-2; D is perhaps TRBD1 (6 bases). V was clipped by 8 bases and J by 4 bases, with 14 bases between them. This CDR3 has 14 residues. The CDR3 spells CASAQGPATGELFF. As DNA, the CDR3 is TGTGCCAGCGCACAGGGCCCAGCCACCGGGGAGCTGTTTTTT.

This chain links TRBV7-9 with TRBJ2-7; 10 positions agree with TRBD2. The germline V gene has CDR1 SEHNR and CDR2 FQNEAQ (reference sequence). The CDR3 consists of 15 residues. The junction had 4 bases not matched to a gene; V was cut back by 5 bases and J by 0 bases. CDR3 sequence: CASSRRTSGSYEQYF. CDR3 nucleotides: TGTGCCAGCAGCCGTCGGACTAGCGGCTCCTACGAGCAGTACTTC.

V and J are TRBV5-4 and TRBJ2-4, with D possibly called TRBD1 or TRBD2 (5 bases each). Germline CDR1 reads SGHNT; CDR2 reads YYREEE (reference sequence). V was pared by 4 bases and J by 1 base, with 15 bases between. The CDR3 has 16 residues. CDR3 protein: CASSPQSGTAKNIQYF. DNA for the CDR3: TGTGCCAGCAGCCCCCAGTCTGGGACGGCCAAAAACATTCAGTACTTC.

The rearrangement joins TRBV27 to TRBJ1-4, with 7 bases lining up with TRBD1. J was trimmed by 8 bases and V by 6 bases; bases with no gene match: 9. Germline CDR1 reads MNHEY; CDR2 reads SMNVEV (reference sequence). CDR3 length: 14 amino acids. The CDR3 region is CASSRQGANEKLFF. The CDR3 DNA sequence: TGTGCCAGCAGCCGACAGGGTGCGAACGAAAAACTGTTTTTT.

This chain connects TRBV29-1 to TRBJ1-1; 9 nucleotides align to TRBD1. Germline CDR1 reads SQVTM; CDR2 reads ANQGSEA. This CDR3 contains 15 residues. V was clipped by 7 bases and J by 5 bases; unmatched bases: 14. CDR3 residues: CSARDRVSGLTEAFF. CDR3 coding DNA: TGCAGCGCCCGGGACAGGGTCTCCGGACTGACTGAAGCTTTCTTT.

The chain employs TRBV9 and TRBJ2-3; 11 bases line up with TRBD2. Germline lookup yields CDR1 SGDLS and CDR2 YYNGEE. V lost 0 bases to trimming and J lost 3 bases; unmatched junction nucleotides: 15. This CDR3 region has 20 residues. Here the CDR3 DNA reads TGTGCCAGCAGCGTAGGAGCATCACTAGCGGGAGAGGATTGGACAGATACGCAGTATTTT. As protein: CASSVGASLAGEDWTDTQYF.

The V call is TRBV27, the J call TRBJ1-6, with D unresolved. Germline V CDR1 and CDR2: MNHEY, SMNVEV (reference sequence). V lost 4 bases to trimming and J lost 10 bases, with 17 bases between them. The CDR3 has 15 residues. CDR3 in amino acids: CASSSRFTRSSPLHF. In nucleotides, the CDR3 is TGTGCCAGCAGTTCCCGATTCACCCGGAGCTCACCCCTCCACTTT.